The 9 T cell receptor beta chains below come from one sample, sequenced in a study of cytomegalovirus exposure and HLA in healthy donors. Primers included in the PCR were 60 Vbeta and 13 Jbeta primers. Libraries were prepared by immunoSEQ multiplex PCR; TCRdb keeps only in-frame clonotypes and omits some of them. This sample has approximately 180,000 clones; roughly 78% occur once, and the top ten carry less than 15%. Sequencing was done on a sample of PBMCs. The receptors were sampled from a woman aged 45-59 years in good health and CMV-seropositive.

The rearrangement links TRBV6-5 to TRBJ1-3; D is unclear. The CDR3 consists of 13 residues. Germline CDR1 reads MNHEY; CDR2 reads SVGAGI. Trimming removed 5 bases from V and 0 bases from J, with 5 bases in between. CDR3 amino acids: CASSRSSGNTIYF. The DNA for the CDR3 is TGTGCCAGCAGTCGGAGCTCTGGAAACACCATATATTTT.

The chain couples TRBV6-1 to TRBJ2-7, with 8 bases fitting TRBD1. The CDR3 length is 11 residues. Germline assignment: CDR1 MNHNS and CDR2 SASEGT. V lost 10 bases to trimming and J lost 7 bases; unmatched junction nucleotides: 6. CDR3 in DNA: TGTGCCACCATGACAGGGGAAGAGCAGTACTTC. Its translation: CATMTGEEQYF.

The chain uses TRBV6-5 and TRBJ2-7; 11 bases align to TRBD2. V shed 7 bases and J 3 bases; nucleotides not matched to a gene: 8. Germline V lookup: CDR1 MNHEY, CDR2 SVGAGI. The CDR3 has 15 residues. The CDR3 DNA reads as TGTGCCAGCACCGCGGGGCTAGCGGGGGGCTACGAGCAGTACTTC. Encoded protein: CASTAGLAGGYEQYF.

The CDR3 nucleotides are TGTGCCAGCAGTTTAATACAGGGGGGCCCTTTCTTT. It specifies CASSLIQGGPFF. The genes are TRBV6-1 and TRBJ1-1; 8 nucleotides line up with TRBD1. The J segment lost 12 bases and the V segment lost 5 bases, leaving 8 bases of the junction unmatched. CDR3 length equals 12 residues. Looked up from germline, CDR1 is MNHNS and CDR2 is SASEGT.

The chain couples TRBV21-1 to TRBJ2-2; the table calls TRBD1, which could not be checked here. TRBV21-1 is a pseudogene segment. The CDR3 has 14 amino acids. This CDR3 is CASSNTGGSGELFF. The CDR3 bases are TGTGCCAGCAGCAACACAGGGGGCTCCGGGGAGCTGTTTTTT.

The sample holds a few counts of this clone. This chain uses TRBV28 with TRBJ2-1; unclear D gene. CDR1 is MDHEN and CDR2 is SYDVKM in the germline V gene. Trimming took off 3 bases at V and 3 bases at J, with 9 bases between the two ends. The CDR3 sequence is 14 residues long. The CDR3 is CASSFNRVYNEQFF. For the CDR3, the DNA is TGTGCCAGCAGTTTTAACAGAGTCTACAATGAGCAGTTCTTC.

This chain joins TRBV5-1 and TRBJ1-4; 7 bases line up with TRBD1. The germline V gene has CDR1 SGHRS and CDR2 YFSETQ. This CDR3 spans 14 amino acids. V lost 3 bases and J lost 7; bases outside the gene matches: 6. CDR3 residues: CASSSGQIPEKLFF. The CDR3 DNA is TGCGCCAGCAGCTCGGGACAGATACCTGAAAAACTGTTTTTT.

This chain uses TRBV5-6 with TRBJ2-1; 9 bases map to TRBD2. Germline CDR1 SGHDT, CDR2 YYEEEE. The CDR3 has 17 residues. V lost 5 bases, J lost 5 bases, and 14 bases stayed unmatched. Written as DNA, the CDR3 is TGTGCCAGCAGTCCAAGGTGGAGGCGGGGGGGTAACAATGAGCAGTTCTTC. It is translated as CASSPRWRRGGNNEQFF.

The chain recombines TRBV9 with TRBJ2-3, with D unresolved. V was pared by 0 bases and J by 2 bases, with 10 bases between. This CDR3 is built from 15 residues. Germline V CDR1 and CDR2: SGDLS, YYNGEE. The CDR3 sequence: CASSVDTEITDTQYF. CDR3 bases: TGTGCCAGCAGCGTAGACACAGAGATCACAGATACGCAGTATTTT.